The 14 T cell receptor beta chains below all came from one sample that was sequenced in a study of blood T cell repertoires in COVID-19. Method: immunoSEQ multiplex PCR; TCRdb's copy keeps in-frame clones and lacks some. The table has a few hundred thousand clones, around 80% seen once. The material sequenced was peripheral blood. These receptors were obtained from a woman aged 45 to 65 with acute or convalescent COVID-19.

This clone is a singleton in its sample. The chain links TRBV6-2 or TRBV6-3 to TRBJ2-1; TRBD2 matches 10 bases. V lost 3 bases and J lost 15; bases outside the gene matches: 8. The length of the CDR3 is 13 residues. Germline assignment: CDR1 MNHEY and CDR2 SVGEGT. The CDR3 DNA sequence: TGTGCCAGCAGTTATGACGAGCGGGAGGGGCCGTTCTTC. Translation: CASSYDEREGPFF.

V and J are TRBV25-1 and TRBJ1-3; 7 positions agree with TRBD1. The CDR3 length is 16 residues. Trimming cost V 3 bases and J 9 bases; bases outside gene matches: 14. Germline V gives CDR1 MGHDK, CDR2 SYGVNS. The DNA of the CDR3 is TGTGCCAGCAGTGATCCGGGCCAGGGGGGTGGTAGCACCATATATTTT. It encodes CASSDPGQGGGSTIYF.

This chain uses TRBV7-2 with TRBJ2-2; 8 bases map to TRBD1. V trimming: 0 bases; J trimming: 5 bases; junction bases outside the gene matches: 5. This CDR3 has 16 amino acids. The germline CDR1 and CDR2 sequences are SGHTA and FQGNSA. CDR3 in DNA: TGTGCCAGCAGCTTAGCCTCGGACAGGGTTACCGGGGAGCTGTTTTTT. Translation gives CASSLASDRVTGELFF. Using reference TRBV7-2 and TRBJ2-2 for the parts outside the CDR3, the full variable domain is GAGVSQSPSNKVTEKGKDVELRCDPISGHTALYWYRQSLGQGLEFLIYFQGNSAPDKSGLPSDRFSAERTGGSVSTLTIQRTQQEDSAVYLCASSLASDRVTGELFFGEGSRLTVL.

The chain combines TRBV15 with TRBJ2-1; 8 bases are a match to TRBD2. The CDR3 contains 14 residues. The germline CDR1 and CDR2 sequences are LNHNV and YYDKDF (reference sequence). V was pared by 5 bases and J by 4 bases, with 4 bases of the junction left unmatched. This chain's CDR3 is CATSGAGEYNEQFF. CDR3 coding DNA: TGTGCCACCAGCGGAGCGGGGGAGTACAATGAGCAGTTCTTC.

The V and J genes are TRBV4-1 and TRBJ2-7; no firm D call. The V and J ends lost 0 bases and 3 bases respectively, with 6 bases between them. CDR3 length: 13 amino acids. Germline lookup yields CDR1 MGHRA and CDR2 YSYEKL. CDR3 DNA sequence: TGCGCCAGCAGCCAAGATTTCTACTACGAGCAGTACTTC. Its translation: CASSQDFYYEQYF.

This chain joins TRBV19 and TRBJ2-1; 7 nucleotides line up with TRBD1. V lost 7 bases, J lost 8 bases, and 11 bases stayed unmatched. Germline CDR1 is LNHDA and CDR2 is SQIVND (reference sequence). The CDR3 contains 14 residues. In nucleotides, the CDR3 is TGTGCCAGTACCGAGACAGGGTTTGGCGATGAGCAGTTCTTC. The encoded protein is CASTETGFGDEQFF.

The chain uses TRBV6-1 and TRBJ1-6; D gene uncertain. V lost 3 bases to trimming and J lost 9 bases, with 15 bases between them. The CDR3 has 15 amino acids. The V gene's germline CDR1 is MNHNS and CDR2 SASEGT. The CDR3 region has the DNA TGTGCCAGCAGTGATTACGCCCGGCCGGGTTCACCCCTCCACTTT. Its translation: CASSDYARPGSPLHF.

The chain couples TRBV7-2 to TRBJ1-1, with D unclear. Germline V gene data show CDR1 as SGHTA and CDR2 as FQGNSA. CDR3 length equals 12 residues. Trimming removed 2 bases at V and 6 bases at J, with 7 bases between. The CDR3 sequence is CASSLYGAEAFF. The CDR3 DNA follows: TGTGCCAGCAGCTTATACGGGGCTGAAGCTTTCTTT.

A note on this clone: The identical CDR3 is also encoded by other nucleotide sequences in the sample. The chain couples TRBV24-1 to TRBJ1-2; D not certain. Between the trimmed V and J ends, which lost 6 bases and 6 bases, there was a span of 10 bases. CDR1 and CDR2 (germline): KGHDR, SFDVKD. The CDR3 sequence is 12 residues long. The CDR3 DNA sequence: TGTGCCACCAGTCCTGACGGGGATGGCTACACCTTC. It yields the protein CATSPDGDGYTF.

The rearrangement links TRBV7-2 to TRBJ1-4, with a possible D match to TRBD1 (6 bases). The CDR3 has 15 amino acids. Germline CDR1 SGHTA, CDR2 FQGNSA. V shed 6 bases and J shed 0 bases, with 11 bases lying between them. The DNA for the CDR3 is TGTGCCAGCAGACGGGACACCACAACTAATGAAAAACTGTTTTTT. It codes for CASRRDTTTNEKLFF.

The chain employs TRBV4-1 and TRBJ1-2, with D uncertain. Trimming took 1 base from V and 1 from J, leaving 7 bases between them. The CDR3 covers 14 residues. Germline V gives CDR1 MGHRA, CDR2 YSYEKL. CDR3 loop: CASSQGGGNYGYTF. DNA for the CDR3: TGCGCCAGCAGCCAAGGAGGAGGTAACTATGGCTACACCTTC.

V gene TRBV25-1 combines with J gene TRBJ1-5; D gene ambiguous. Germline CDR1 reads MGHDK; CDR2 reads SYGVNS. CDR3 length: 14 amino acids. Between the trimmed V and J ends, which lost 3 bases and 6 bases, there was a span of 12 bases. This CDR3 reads CASSDSGGLQPQHF. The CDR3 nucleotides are TGTGCCAGCAGTGATTCGGGAGGGCTTCAGCCCCAGCATTTT.

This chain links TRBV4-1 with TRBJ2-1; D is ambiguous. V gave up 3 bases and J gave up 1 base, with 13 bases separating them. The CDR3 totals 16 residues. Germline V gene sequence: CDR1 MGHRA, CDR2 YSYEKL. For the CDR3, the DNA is TGCGCCAGCAGCCATCAAGACTTGGTATCCTACAATGAGCAGTTCTTC. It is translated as CASSHQDLVSYNEQFF.

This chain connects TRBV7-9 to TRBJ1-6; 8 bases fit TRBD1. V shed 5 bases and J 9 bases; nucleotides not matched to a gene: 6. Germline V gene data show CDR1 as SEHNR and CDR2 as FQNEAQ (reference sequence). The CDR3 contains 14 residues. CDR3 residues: CASSPGTGSSPLHF. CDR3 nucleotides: TGTGCCAGCAGCCCTGGGACAGGCAGTTCACCCCTCCACTTT.